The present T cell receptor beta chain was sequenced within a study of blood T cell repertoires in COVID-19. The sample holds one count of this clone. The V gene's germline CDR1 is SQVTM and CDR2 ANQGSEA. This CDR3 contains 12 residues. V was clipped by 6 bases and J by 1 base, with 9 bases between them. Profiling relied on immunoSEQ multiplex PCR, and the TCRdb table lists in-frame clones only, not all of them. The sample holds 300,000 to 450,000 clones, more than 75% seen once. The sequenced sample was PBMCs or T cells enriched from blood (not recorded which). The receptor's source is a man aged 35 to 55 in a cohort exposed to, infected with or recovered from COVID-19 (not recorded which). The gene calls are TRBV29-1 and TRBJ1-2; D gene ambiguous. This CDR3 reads CSVAAVNYGYTF. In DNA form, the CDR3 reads TGCAGCGTCGCGGCAGTTAACTATGGCTACACCTTC.